Below, 19 T cell receptor beta chains from the same sample are listed, as sequenced in a study of T cells after yellow fever vaccination. TCRdb reprocessed the 5' RACE reads with MiXCR, giving one entry per CDR3 protein. The table shows hundreds of thousands of distinct CDR3 sequences, with 18% occurring only once. Source: PBMCs, taken before the yellow fever booster vaccination. The receptors shown here come from a man younger than 35 who received the YFV17D yellow fever vaccine.

The table lists this clonotype with a few counts. V usage is TRBV15 and J usage is TRBJ1-4; no clear D. V was trimmed by 0 bases and J by 8 bases, leaving 7 bases between them. CDR1 and CDR2 (germline): LNHNV, YYDKDF (reference sequence). The CDR3 is made up of 13 amino acids. The DNA for the CDR3 is TGTGCCACCAGCAGAGATCGGACGGAAAAACTGTTTTTT. This sequence encodes CATSRDRTEKLFF.

This clonotype has a handful of counts. J is TRBJ2-5 and V is TRBV3-1; a possible D gene is TRBD2 (6 bases). Germline V CDR1 and CDR2: LGHDT, YNNKEL (reference sequence). The length of the CDR3 is 15 residues. Trimming stripped 2 bases from V and 5 bases from J, with 15 bases between. In nucleotides, the CDR3 is TGTGCCAGCAGCCAACGGTCGGGGGATTGGGAGACCCAGTACTTC. This gives the protein CASSQRSGDWETQYF.

The chain carries TRBV4-1 and TRBJ1-1, with D possibly matching TRBD1 (6 bases). CDR1 MGHRA and CDR2 YSYEKL come from the germline V gene. The CDR3 loop spans 17 amino acids. Trimming took 0 bases from V and 7 from J, leaving 21 bases between them. CDR3 nucleotides: TGCGCCAGCAGCCAAGACCCTCACAGGGCGGAGGGGAATGAAGCTTTCTTT. Its protein product is CASSQDPHRAEGNEAFF.

Notes on this clonotype: The CDR3 does not close with the conserved phenylalanine or tryptophan, likely indicating a read error. No DNA is shown, since the ends of the CDR3 on it are uncertain; the CDR3 is the one TCRdb lists. V and J are TRBV29-1 and TRBJ2-3; TRBD2, the table's D call, lacks a check against the DNA. The CDR3 has 11 residues if both end residues are counted. The germline CDR1 and CDR2 sequences are SQVTM and ANQGSEA. The CDR3 sequence: CSVDGLAGGLS.

This clonotype has only a few counts. This chain links TRBV28 with TRBJ2-3; 11 bases agree with TRBD2. CDR1 is MDHEN, CDR2 SYDVKM, per germline. The V segment lost 5 bases and the J segment 9 bases; nucleotides outside the gene matches: 4. The CDR3 totals 13 residues. This CDR3 is CASSISGGDTQYF. CDR3 nucleotides: TGTGCCAGCAGTATTAGCGGGGGGGACACGCAGTATTTT.

The genes are TRBV5-1 and TRBJ2-5; D is possibly TRBD1 (5 bases). The CDR3 covers 15 residues. Trimming left V 6 bases short and J 1 base short, with 16 bases between. Germline CDR1 is SGHRS and CDR2 is YFSETQ. CDR3 in DNA: TGCGCCAGCACCTCGGCTCAGGGCGTCCAAGAGACCCAGTACTTC. It specifies CASTSAQGVQETQYF.

This clonotype came up a few times. The chain carries TRBV5-1 and TRBJ2-3; D remains ambiguous. CDR3 length: 14 residues. V was clipped by 5 bases and J by 6 bases, with 16 bases between them. CDR1 is SGHRS and CDR2 is YFSETQ in the germline V gene. The CDR3 sequence is CASRSRDLADTQYF. DNA of the CDR3: TGCGCCAGCAGGTCTCGCGACCTGGCTGATACGCAGTATTTT.

CDR3 in DNA: TGTGCCAGCAGCCTCAACCCCCCGGGACAGGGGTTTACCTACGAGCAGTACTTC. Translating gives CASSLNPPGQGFTYEQYF. The chain carries TRBV12-3 or TRBV12-4 and TRBJ2-7, with TRBD1 matching 10 bases. The length of the CDR3 is 18 residues. The V segment lost 6 bases and the J segment 2 bases; nucleotides outside the gene matches: 16.

This clonotype was counted a few times. The DNA of the CDR3 is TGCGCCAGCAGCGTGGGGCCTACTTCTCCCAAAAACATTCAGTACTTC. Translated: CASSVGPTSPKNIQYF. The chain joins TRBV5-1 to TRBJ2-4, with a possible D match to TRBD1 (5 bases). V was shortened by 4 bases and J by 2 bases, with 16 bases between the two germline ends. CDR3 length: 16 amino acids. Looked up from germline, CDR1 is SGHRS and CDR2 is YFSETQ.

This clonotype was seen a few times. The chain employs TRBV20-1 and TRBJ1-2; weak D call: TRBD1 (5 bases). V lost 0 bases to trimming and J lost 3 bases, with 14 bases between them. The germline V gene encodes CDR1 DFQATT and CDR2 SNEGSKA (reference sequence). CDR3 length equals 15 residues. CDR3 DNA: TGCAGTGCTAGAGATTTGGGGGGAGGGGACTATGGCTACACCTTC. This codes for CSARDLGGGDYGYTF.

The chain joins TRBV15 to TRBJ2-4; 8 bases are shared with TRBD2. The CDR3 spans 13 residues. The junction had 6 bases not matched to a gene; V was cut back by 0 bases and J by 14 bases. Germline V gives CDR1 LNHNV, CDR2 YYDKDF (reference sequence). This chain's CDR3 is CATSRDFGGAKYF. The CDR3 DNA reads TGTGCCACCAGCAGAGATTTCGGGGGGGCCAAGTACTTC. Full variable domain (outside the CDR3, taken from reference TRBV15 and TRBJ2-4): DAMVIQNPRYQVTQFGKPVTLSCSQTLNHNVMYWYQQKSSQAPKLLFHYYDKDFNNEADTPDNFQSRRPNTSFCFLDIRSPGLGDTAMYLCATSRDFGGAKYFGAGTRLSVL.

V gene TRBV4-1 combines with J gene TRBJ2-1, with D perhaps TRBD2 (6 bases). The CDR3 totals 16 residues. Germline values: CDR1 MGHRA, CDR2 YSYEKL. V was clipped by 6 bases and J by 0 bases, with 15 bases between them. The CDR3 loop reads CASRHRDGSSYNEQFF. Written as DNA, the CDR3 is TGCGCCAGCAGACACCGGGACGGGAGCTCCTACAATGAGCAGTTCTTC.

This clonotype occurred a few times. V is TRBV4-3 and J is TRBJ2-7; perhaps TRBD2 as D (6 bases). The CDR3 runs to 19 residues. CDR1 and CDR2 (germline): LGHNA, YSLEER. V was clipped by 3 bases and J by 7 bases, with 31 bases between them. The CDR3 spells CASSQHSTHRGWMRWEQYV. The DNA of the CDR3 is TGCGCCAGCAGCCAGCACTCAACCCATCGGGGGTGGATGCGTTGGGAGCAGTACGTC.

The chain combines TRBV6-4 with TRBJ2-6; D not certain. Germline values: CDR1 MRHNA, CDR2 SNTAGT. CDR3 length: 15 residues. V gave up 0 bases and J gave up 0 bases, with 3 bases separating them. The CDR3 DNA reads TGTGCCAGCAGTGACTCTAACTCTGGGGCCAACGTCCTGACTTTC. Encoded protein: CASSDSNSGANVLTF.

The V call is TRBV2, the J call TRBJ2-2; a possible D gene is TRBD1 (5 bases). The CDR3 spans 15 residues. Germline V gives CDR1 SNHLY, CDR2 FYNNEI. Trimming removed 0 bases from V and 3 bases from J, with 8 bases in between. CDR3 DNA sequence: TGTGCCAGCAGTGAAGCGTCAGGGTACACCGGGGAGCTGTTTTTT. This gives the protein CASSEASGYTGELFF.

V is TRBV29-1 and J is TRBJ2-7; D may be TRBD1 or TRBD2 (5 bases each). The CDR3 spans 11 residues. Germline V gene lookup returns CDR1 SQVTM and CDR2 ANQGSEA. The V and J ends lost 8 bases and 4 bases respectively, with 12 bases between them. The DNA of the CDR3 is TGCAGCTTCCGGGACGGGTACGAGCAGTACGTC. Its translation is CSFRDGYEQYV.

The chain uses TRBV7-8 and TRBJ2-7; the D gene is possibly TRBD1 (8 bases). Germline V CDR1 and CDR2: SGHVS, FQNEAQ. The length of the CDR3 is 14 residues. V was trimmed by 4 bases and J by 0 bases, leaving 10 bases between them. As DNA, the CDR3 is TGTGCCAGCAGCTACAGGGGGGGCTCCTACGAGCAGTACGTC. It yields the protein CASSYRGGSYEQYV.

The rearrangement joins TRBV2 to TRBJ2-2; 10 nucleotides agree with TRBD2. CDR1 is SNHLY, CDR2 FYNNEI, per germline. Losses at the gene ends were 8 bases for V and 0 bases for J; bases not matched to a gene: 0. This CDR3 has 14 residues. The CDR3: CASGTSANTGELFF. The CDR3 DNA sequence: TGTGCCAGCGGGACTAGCGCGAACACCGGGGAGCTGTTTTTT.

At least ten counts were recorded for this clonotype. The chain combines TRBV2 with TRBJ2-1; TRBD1 matches 10 bases. The CDR3 length is 15 residues. The V gene end was trimmed by 4 bases and the J gene end by 1 base; junction bases not matched to a gene: 1. Looked up from germline, CDR1 is SNHLY and CDR2 is FYNNEI. CDR3 sequence reads: CASSADRGSYNEQFF. CDR3 DNA sequence: TGTGCCAGCAGTGCGGACAGGGGGTCCTACAATGAGCAGTTCTTC.